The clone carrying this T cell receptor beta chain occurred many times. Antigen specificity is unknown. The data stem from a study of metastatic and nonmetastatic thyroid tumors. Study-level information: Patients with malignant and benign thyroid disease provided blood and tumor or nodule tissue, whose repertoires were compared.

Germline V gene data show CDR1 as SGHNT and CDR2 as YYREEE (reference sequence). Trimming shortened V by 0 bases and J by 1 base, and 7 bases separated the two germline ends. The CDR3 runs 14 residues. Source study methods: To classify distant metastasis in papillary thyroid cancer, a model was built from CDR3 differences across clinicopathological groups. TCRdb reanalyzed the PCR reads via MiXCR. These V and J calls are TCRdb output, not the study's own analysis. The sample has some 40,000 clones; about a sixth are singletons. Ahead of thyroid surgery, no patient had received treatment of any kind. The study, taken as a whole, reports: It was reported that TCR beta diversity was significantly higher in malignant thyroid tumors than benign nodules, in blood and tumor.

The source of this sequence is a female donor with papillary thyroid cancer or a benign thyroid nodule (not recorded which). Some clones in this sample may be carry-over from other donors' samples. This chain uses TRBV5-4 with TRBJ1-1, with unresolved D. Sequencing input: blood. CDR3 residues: CASSLAGANTEAFF. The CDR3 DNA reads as TGTGCCAGCAGCTTGGCAGGAGCGAACACTGAAGCTTTCTTT.